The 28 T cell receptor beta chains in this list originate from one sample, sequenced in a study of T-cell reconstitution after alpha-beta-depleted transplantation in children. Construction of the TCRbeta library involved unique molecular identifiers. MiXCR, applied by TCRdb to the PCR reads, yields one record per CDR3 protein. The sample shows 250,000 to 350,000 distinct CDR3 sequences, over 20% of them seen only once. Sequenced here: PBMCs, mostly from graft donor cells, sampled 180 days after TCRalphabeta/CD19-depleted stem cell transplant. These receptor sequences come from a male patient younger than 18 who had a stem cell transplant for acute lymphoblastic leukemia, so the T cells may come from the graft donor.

Here the CDR3 reads CSARRADRKNIQYF. The CDR3 DNA reads TGCAGTGCTAGACGGGCAGACCGCAAAAACATTCAGTACTTC. The chain joins TRBV20-1 to TRBJ2-4; D is ambiguous. The V gene's germline CDR1 is DFQATT and CDR2 SNEGSKA (reference sequence). V was cut by 2 bases and J by 3 bases, with 11 bases left in between. This CDR3 contains 14 residues.

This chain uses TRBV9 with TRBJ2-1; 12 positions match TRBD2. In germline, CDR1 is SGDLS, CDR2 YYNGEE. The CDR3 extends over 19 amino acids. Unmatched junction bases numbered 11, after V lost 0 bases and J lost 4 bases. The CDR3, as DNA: TGTGCCAGCAGCGTAGCTACCCTTACTAGCGGGAGGATGTACAATGAGCAGTTCTTC. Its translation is CASSVATLTSGRMYNEQFF.

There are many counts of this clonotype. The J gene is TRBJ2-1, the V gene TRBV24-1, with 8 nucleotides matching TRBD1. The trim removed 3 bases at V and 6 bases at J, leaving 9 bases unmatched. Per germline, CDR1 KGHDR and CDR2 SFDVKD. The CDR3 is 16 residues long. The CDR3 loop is CATSDPGQGSGNEQFF. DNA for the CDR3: TGTGCCACCAGTGATCCCGGACAGGGCTCGGGCAATGAGCAGTTCTTC.

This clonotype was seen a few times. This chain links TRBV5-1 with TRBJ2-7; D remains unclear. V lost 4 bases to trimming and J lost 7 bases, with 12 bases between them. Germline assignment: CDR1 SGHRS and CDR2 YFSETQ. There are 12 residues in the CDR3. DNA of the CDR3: TGCGCCAGCAGCCCGGGCCCCTGGGAGCAGTACTTC. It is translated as CASSPGPWEQYF.

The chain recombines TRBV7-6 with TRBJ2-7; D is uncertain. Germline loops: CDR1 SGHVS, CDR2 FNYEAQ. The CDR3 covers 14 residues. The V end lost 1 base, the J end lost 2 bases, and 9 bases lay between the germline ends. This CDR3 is CASSLEAFAYEQYF. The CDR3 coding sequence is TGTGCCAGCAGCTTAGAGGCTTTCGCCTACGAGCAGTACTTC.

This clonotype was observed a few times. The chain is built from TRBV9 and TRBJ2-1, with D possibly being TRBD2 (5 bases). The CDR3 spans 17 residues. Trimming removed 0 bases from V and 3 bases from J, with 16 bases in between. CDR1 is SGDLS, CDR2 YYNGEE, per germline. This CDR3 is CASSVGLRDNSYNEQFF. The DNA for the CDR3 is TGTGCCAGCAGCGTAGGATTGAGGGATAATAGCTACAATGAGCAGTTCTTC.

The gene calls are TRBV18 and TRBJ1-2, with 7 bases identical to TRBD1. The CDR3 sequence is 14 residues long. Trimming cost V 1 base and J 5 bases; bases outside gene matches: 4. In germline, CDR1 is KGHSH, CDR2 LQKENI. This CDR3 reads CASSPQWGQYGYTF. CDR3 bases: TGTGCCAGCTCACCACAGTGGGGACAGTATGGCTACACCTTC.

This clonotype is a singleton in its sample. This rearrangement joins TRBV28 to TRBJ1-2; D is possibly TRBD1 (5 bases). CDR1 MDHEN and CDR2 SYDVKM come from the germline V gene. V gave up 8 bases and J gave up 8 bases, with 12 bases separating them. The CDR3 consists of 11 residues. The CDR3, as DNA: TGTGCCAGCCTCATTGAGGGGGGCTACACCTTC. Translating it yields CASLIEGGYTF.

The CDR3 nucleotides are TGTGCCAGTTCCCCTGTGACAGGGAGCGAGCAGTACTTC. This codes for CASSPVTGSEQYF. The V gene is TRBV7-9, the J gene TRBJ2-7, with 7 bases that match TRBD1. CDR1 and CDR2 from the germline V gene are SEHNR and FQNEAQ (reference sequence). This CDR3 is 13 amino acids long. The junction had 11 bases not matched to a gene; V was cut back by 9 bases and J by 6 bases.

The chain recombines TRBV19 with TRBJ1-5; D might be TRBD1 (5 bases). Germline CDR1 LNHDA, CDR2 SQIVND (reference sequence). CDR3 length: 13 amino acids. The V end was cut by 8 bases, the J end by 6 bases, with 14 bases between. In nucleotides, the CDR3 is TGTGCCAGTCGCAGGGTTTATGGTCAGCCCCAGCATTTT. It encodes CASRRVYGQPQHF.

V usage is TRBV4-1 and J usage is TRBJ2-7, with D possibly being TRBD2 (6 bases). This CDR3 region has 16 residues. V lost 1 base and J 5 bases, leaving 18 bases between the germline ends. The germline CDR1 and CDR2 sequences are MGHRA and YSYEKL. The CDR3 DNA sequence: TGCGCCAGCAGCCAAGGGAGGGTTTGGGGAATGGACGAGCAGTACTTC. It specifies CASSQGRVWGMDEQYF.

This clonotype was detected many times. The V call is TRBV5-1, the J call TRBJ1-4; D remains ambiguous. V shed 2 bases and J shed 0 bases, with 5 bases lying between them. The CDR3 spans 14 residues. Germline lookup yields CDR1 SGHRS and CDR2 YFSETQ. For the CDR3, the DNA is TGCGCCAGCAGCTTCGGGGCAACTAATGAAAAACTGTTTTTT. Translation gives CASSFGATNEKLFF. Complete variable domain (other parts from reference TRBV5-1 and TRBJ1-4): KAGVTQTPRYLIKTRGQQVTLSCSPISGHRSVSWYQQTPGQGLQFLFEYFSETQRNKGNFPGRFSGRQFSNSRSEMNVSTLELGDSALYLCASSFGATNEKLFFGSGTQLSVL.

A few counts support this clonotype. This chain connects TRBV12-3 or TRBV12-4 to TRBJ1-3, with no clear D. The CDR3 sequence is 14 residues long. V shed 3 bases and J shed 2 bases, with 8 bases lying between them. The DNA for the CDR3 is TGTGCCAGCAGTTTCGATAGGACTGGAAACACCATATATTTT. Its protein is CASSFDRTGNTIYF.

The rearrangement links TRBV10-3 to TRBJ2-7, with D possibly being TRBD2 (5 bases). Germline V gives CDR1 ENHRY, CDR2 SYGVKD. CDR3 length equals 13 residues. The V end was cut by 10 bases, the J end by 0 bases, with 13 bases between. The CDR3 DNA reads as TGTGCCACCCGGGAACAGAGCTCCTACGAGCAGTACTTC. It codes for CATREQSSYEQYF.

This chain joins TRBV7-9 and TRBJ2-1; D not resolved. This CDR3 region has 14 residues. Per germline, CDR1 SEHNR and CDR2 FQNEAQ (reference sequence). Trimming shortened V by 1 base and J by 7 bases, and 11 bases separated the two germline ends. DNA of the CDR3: TGTGCCAGCAGCTTAGTTTTTGCGGTAAATGAGCAGTTCTTC. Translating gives CASSLVFAVNEQFF. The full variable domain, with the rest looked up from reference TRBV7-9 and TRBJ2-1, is DTGVSQNPRHKITKRGQNVTFRCDPISEHNRLYWYRQTLGQGPEFLTYFQNEAQLEKSRLLSDRFSAERPKGSFSTLEIQRTEQGDSAMYLCASSLVFAVNEQFFGPGTRLTVL.

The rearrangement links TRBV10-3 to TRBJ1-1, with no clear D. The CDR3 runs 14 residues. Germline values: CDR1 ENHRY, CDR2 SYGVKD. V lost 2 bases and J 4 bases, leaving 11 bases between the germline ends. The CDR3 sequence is CAISEPPAATEAFF. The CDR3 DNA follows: TGTGCCATCAGTGAGCCCCCTGCCGCCACTGAAGCTTTCTTT.

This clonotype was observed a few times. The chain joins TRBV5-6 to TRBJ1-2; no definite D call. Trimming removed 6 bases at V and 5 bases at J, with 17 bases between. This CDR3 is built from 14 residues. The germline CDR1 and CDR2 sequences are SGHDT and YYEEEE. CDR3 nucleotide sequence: TGTGCCAGCACCGAAATGTTTGGGTGGTATGGCTACACCTTC. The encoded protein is CASTEMFGWYGYTF.

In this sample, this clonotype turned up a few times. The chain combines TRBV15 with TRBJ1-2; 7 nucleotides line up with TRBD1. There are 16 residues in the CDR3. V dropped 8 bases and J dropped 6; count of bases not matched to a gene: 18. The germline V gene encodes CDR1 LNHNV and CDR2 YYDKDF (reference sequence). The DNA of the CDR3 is TGTGCCACCGATAGGACAGGTCGAGTGGGGCTCCATGGCTACACCTTC. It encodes CATDRTGRVGLHGYTF.

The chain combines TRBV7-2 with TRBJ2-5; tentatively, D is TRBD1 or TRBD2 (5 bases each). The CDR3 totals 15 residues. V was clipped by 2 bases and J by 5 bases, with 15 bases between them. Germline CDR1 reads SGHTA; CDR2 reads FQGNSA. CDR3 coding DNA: TGTGCCAGCAGCTTAAGAAGAGGGGCTCGGGAGACCCAGTACTTC. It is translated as CASSLRRGARETQYF.

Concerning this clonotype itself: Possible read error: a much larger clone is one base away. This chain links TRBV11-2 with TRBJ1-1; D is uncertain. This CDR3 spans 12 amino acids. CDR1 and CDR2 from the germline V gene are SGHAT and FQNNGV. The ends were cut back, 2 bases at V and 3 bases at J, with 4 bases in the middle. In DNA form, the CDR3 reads TGTGCCAGCAGCTTATCGTACACTGAAGCTTTCTTT. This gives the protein CASSLSYTEAFF.

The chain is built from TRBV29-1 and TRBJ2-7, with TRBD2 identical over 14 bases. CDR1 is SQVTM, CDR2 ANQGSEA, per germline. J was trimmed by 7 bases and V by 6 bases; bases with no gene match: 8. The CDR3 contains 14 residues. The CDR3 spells CSVAGGLAGGEQYF. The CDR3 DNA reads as TGCAGCGTCGCGGGCGGACTAGCGGGAGGAGAGCAGTACTTC.

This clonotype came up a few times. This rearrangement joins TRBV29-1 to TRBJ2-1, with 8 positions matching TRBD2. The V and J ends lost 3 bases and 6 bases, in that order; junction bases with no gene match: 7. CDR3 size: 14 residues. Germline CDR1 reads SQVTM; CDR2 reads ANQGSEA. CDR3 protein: CSVDVAGSGNEQFF. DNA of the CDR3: TGCAGCGTTGATGTAGCGGGGAGCGGCAATGAGCAGTTCTTC.

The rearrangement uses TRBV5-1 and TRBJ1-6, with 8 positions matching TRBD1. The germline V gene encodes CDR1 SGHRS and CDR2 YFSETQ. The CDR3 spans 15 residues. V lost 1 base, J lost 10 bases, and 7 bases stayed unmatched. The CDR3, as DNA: TGCGCCAGCAGCTTGTTGCAGGGGGCTAGATCACCCCTCCACTTT. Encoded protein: CASSLLQGARSPLHF. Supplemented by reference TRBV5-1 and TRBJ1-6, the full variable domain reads KAGVTQTPRYLIKTRGQQVTLSCSPISGHRSVSWYQQTPGQGLQFLFEYFSETQRNKGNFPGRFSGRQFSNSRSEMNVSTLELGDSALYLCASSLLQGARSPLHFGNGTRLTVT.

In DNA form, the CDR3 reads TGTGCCAGCAGCTTAGCGGCTAGCGGGGCAATGGATACGCAGTATTTT. It encodes CASSLAASGAMDTQYF. The V and J genes are TRBV7-6 and TRBJ2-3, with 9 positions matching TRBD2. The CDR3 has 16 amino acids. Per germline, CDR1 SGHVS and CDR2 FNYEAQ. J lost 6 bases, V lost 0 bases, and 7 bases had no gene match.

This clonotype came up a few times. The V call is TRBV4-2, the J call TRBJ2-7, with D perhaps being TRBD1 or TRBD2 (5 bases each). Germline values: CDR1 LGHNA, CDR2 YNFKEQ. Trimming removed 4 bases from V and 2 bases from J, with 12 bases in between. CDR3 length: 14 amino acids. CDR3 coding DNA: TGTGCCAGCAGCCCAGGCCGAGGGGCCTACGAGCAGTACTTC. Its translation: CASSPGRGAYEQYF.

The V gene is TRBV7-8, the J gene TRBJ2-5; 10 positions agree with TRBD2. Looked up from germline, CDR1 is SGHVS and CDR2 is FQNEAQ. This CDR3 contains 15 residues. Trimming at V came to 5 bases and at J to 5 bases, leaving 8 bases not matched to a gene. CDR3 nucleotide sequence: TGTGCCAGCAGCCTACCTAGCGGGAGTGGGGAGACCCAGTACTTC. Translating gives CASSLPSGSGETQYF.

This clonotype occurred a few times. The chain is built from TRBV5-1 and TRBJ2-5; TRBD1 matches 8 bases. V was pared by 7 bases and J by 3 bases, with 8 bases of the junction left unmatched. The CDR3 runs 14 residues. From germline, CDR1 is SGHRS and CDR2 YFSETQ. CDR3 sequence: CASGWTGREETQYF. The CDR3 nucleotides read TGCGCCAGCGGTTGGACAGGGCGGGAAGAGACCCAGTACTTC.

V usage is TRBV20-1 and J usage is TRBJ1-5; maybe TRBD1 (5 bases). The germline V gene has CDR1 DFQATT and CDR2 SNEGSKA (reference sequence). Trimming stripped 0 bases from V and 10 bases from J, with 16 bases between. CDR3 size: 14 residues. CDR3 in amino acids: CSARDWGGPSPQHF. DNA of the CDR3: TGCAGTGCTAGAGATTGGGGGGGTCCAAGCCCCCAGCATTTT.